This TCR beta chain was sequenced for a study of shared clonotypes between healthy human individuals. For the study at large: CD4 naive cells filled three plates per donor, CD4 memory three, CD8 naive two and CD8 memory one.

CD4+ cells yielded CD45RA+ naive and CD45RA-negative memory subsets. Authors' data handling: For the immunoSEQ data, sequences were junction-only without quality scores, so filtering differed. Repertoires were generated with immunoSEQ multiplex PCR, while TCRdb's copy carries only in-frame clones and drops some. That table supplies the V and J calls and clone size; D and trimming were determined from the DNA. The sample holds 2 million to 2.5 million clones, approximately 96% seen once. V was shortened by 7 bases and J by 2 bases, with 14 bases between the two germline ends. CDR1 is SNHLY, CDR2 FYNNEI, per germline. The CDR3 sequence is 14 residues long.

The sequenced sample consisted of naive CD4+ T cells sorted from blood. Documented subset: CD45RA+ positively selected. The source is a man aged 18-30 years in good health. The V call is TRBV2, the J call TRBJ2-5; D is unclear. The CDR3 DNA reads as TGTGCCAGCATCTCCAATGGCGGTCAAGAGACCCAGTACTTC. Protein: CASISNGGQETQYF.